What follows are 19 T cell receptor beta chains derived from one specimen sequenced in a study of blood T cell repertoires in COVID-19. Clones were sequenced by immunoSEQ multiplex PCR, and TCRdb holds only the in-frame ones, with some missing. The sample has approximately 360,000 clones, around 87% seen once. Sequences were obtained from PBMCs or T cells enriched from blood (not recorded which). These receptors were collected from a man in his forties in a cohort exposed to, infected with or recovered from COVID-19 (not recorded which).

The CDR3 here is CASSFVEVNTEAFF. As DNA, the CDR3 is TGTGCCAGCAGCTTTGTGGAGGTGAACACTGAAGCTTTCTTT. J is TRBJ1-1 and V is TRBV7-9; D remains unclear. This CDR3 is built from 14 residues. The V end lost 3 bases, the J end lost 0 bases, and 8 bases lay between the germline ends. The germline V gene encodes CDR1 SEHNR and CDR2 FQNEAQ (reference sequence).

The chain employs TRBV20-1 and TRBJ2-3; 11 nucleotides agree with TRBD2. The junction had 7 bases not matched to a gene; V was cut back by 3 bases and J by 5 bases. The germline V gene encodes CDR1 DFQATT and CDR2 SNEGSKA (reference sequence). The CDR3 is 15 amino acids. The CDR3 region is CSASILAGDVDTQYF. The CDR3 coding sequence is TGCAGTGCTAGTATACTAGCGGGAGATGTAGATACGCAGTATTTT.

A few counts support this clone. This chain connects TRBV19 to TRBJ1-5; no definite D call. Between the trimmed V and J ends, which lost 5 bases and 4 bases, there was a span of 12 bases. CDR3 length: 14 residues. Germline V gene sequence: CDR1 LNHDA, CDR2 SQIVND (reference sequence). The CDR3 loop reads CASSPAGWNQPQHF. The CDR3, as DNA: TGTGCCAGTAGTCCCGCAGGCTGGAATCAGCCCCAGCATTTT.

This sequence joins TRBV18 and TRBJ1-1; a weak D match, TRBD1 (6 bases). V lost 6 bases and J lost 1, with 12 bases in between. This CDR3 has 14 amino acids. Germline assignment: CDR1 KGHSH and CDR2 LQKENI. DNA of the CDR3: TGTGCCAGCTCGCTCAACAGGGCGAACACTGAAGCTTTCTTT. It specifies CASSLNRANTEAFF.

The V gene is TRBV27, the J gene TRBJ2-7; TRBD2 agrees at 7 bases. Trimming took 3 bases from V and 2 from J; bases not matched to a gene: 7. The CDR3 has 15 residues. Germline CDR1 reads MNHEY; CDR2 reads SMNVEV (reference sequence). The CDR3 DNA reads TGTGCCAGCAGTTTGAGTGGGAGGGCCGCCTACGAGCAGTACTTC. Amino acids: CASSLSGRAAYEQYF.

This clone occurred once. V and J are TRBV19 and TRBJ1-2; 7 nucleotides align to TRBD1. Trimming took 7 bases from V and 5 from J; bases not matched to a gene: 7. Germline V gives CDR1 LNHDA, CDR2 SQIVND (reference sequence). The CDR3 spans 13 residues. Here the CDR3 DNA reads TGTGCCAGTAAGACAGGGAAGGGGTATGGCTACACCTTC. This translates into CASKTGKGYGYTF.

V gene TRBV9 combines with J gene TRBJ1-2; TRBD1 matches 10 bases. This CDR3 is built from 17 residues. J gave up 3 bases and V 3 bases, and 11 bases lay outside the gene matches. Per the germline V gene, CDR1 is SGDLS and CDR2 is YYNGEE. This chain's CDR3 is CASSDRDRGIYYYGYTF. DNA for the CDR3: TGTGCCAGCAGCGACCGGGACAGGGGAATCTATTACTATGGCTACACCTTC. Based on the CDR3 plus reference TRBV9 and TRBJ1-2, the full variable domain is DSGVTQTPKHLITATGQRVTLRCSPRSGDLSVYWYQQSLDQGLQFLIQYYNGEERAKGNILERFSAQQFPDLHSELNLSSLELGDSALYFCASSDRDRGIYYYGYTFGSGTRLTVV.

The CDR3 DNA sequence: TGTGCCAGCAGCCCGACCTGGACAGGGGACGGCTATGGCTACACCTTC. Translation gives CASSPTWTGDGYGYTF. The chain employs TRBV7-9 and TRBJ1-2, with 9 nucleotides matching TRBD1. Germline loops: CDR1 SEHNR, CDR2 FQNEAQ (reference sequence). The CDR3 spans 16 residues. The V gene end was trimmed by 5 bases and the J gene end by 4 bases; junction bases not matched to a gene: 11.

This clone has just one count. One end of the junction is discordant with germline, which a read error may explain. The chain employs TRBV30 and TRBJ2-1; 8 bases are shared with TRBD1. The length of the CDR3 is 16 residues. Germline lookup yields CDR1 GTSNPN and CDR2 SVGIG (reference sequence). The CDR3 spells CAWSHTDRGSSNEQFF. DNA of the CDR3: TGTGCCTGGAGTCATACCGACAGGGGATCCTCCAATGAGCAGTTCTTC.

The chain couples TRBV5-5 to TRBJ1-5, with a weak D call TRBD1 (5 bases). Between the trimmed V and J ends, which lost 1 base and 7 bases, there was a span of 15 bases. Germline CDR1 reads SGHKS; CDR2 reads YYEKEE (reference sequence). The CDR3 consists of 15 residues. CDR3 amino acids: CASSLLVGVGQPQHF. CDR3 coding DNA: TGTGCCAGCAGCTTGTTAGTAGGGGTGGGGCAGCCCCAGCATTTT.

The chain joins TRBV5-1 to TRBJ2-3, with 8 bases identical to TRBD2. Germline CDR1 SGHRS, CDR2 YFSETQ. Trimming removed 4 bases from V and 3 bases from J; junction bases left unmatched: 10. CDR3 size: 16 residues. The CDR3 spells CASSRTSPTLTDTQYF. CDR3 coding DNA: TGCGCCAGCAGCCGGACTAGCCCGACTCTTACAGATACGCAGTATTTT.

A word on this clone: Other nucleotide sequences in the sample specify the same CDR3. V and J are TRBV5-1 and TRBJ2-1, with D possibly being TRBD1 (6 bases). The germline gives CDR1 SGHRS, CDR2 YFSETQ. V lost 2 bases, J lost 2 bases, and 11 bases lay in between. This CDR3 contains 15 residues. Written as DNA, the CDR3 is TGCGCCAGCAGCTTAGGGGGTGGTGCCTACAATGAGCAGTTCTTC. Encoded protein: CASSLGGGAYNEQFF.

V and J are TRBV20-1 and TRBJ2-7; 8 bases fit TRBD2. With V trimmed by 3 bases and J by 5 bases, 12 bases remained unmatched. The germline V gene encodes CDR1 DFQATT and CDR2 SNEGSKA (reference sequence). The CDR3 is 15 amino acids. In nucleotides, the CDR3 is TGCAGTGCTAGTCCGCCAGCGGGAGCTGGGGACGAGCAGTACTTC. Translating it yields CSASPPAGAGDEQYF.

The CDR3 loop reads CASSPGLAVATDTQYF. The CDR3 region has the DNA TGTGCCAGCAGTCCGGGACTAGCGGTTGCCACAGATACGCAGTATTTT. The chain couples TRBV28 to TRBJ2-3; TRBD2 matches 11 bases. Germline values: CDR1 MDHEN, CDR2 SYDVKM. The CDR3 has 16 residues. V shed 5 bases and J 2 bases; nucleotides not matched to a gene: 6.

J is TRBJ2-1 and V is TRBV7-9, with TRBD2 matching over 8 bases. This CDR3 is built from 15 residues. J was trimmed by 7 bases and V by 1 base; bases with no gene match: 6. The V gene's germline CDR1 is SEHNR and CDR2 FQNEAQ (reference sequence). The CDR3 protein is CASSLVGRAGNEQFF. The CDR3 region has the DNA TGTGCCAGCAGCTTAGTCGGGAGGGCTGGTAATGAGCAGTTCTTC. The whole variable domain, filled in from reference TRBV7-9 and TRBJ2-1, reads DTGVSQNPRHKITKRGQNVTFRCDPISEHNRLYWYRQTLGQGPEFLTYFQNEAQLEKSRLLSDRFSAERPKGSFSTLEIQRTEQGDSAMYLCASSLVGRAGNEQFFGPGTRLTVL.

In its sample, this clone was seen a few times. The chain links TRBV6-2 or TRBV6-3 to TRBJ1-5; no reliable D call. CDR3 length: 13 residues. Trimming pared 5 bases from V and 3 bases from J, leaving 8 bases between. Germline V lookup: CDR1 MNHEY, CDR2 SVGEGT. The DNA of the CDR3 is TGTGCCAGCAGTCCGAGGGACAATCAGCCCCAGCATTTT. Encoded protein: CASSPRDNQPQHF.

The CDR3 DNA follows: TGTGCCAGCAGTCCCCCGGGAAACACCGGGGAGCTGTTTTTT. It codes for CASSPPGNTGELFF. V is TRBV28 and J is TRBJ2-2; perhaps TRBD2 as D (5 bases). Trimming cost V 5 bases and J 2 bases, with 9 bases left between them. Germline CDR1 is MDHEN and CDR2 is SYDVKM. This CDR3 has 14 residues.

The gene calls are TRBV7-9 and TRBJ1-1; D unclear. Germline V gives CDR1 SEHNR, CDR2 FQNEAQ (reference sequence). V lost 1 base to trimming and J lost 7 bases, with 13 bases between them. There are 14 residues in the CDR3. CDR3 in amino acids: CASSLGGRRLEAFF. DNA of the CDR3: TGTGCCAGCAGCTTAGGAGGTAGGCGACTTGAAGCTTTCTTT.

This sequence joins TRBV4-1 and TRBJ2-3; 15 bases map to TRBD2. The ends lost 0 bases at V and 1 base at J; junction bases unmatched: 8. Germline CDR1 reads MGHRA; CDR2 reads YSYEKL. This CDR3 is built from 20 residues. CDR3 bases: TGCGCCAGCAGCCAAGACACCGGGACTAGCGGGAGGATTCGCACAGATACGCAGTATTTT. Translation gives CASSQDTGTSGRIRTDTQYF.